A single sample gave rise to the 18 T cell receptor beta chains below, sequenced in a study of post-analysis software for immune sequencing data. Carried by the TCR beta cDNA libraries were unique molecular identifiers. TCRdb fed the PCR reads into MiXCR, producing one record per CDR3 protein. The profile shows hundreds of thousands of distinct CDR3 sequences, 55% to 70% of them singletons. For these receptors, no antigen is known. Points from the study as a whole: Comparison of patients with controls showed about 5 TRBV segments more frequent in patients, TRBV5-6, TRBV5-1 and TRBV20-1 among them.

The sequenced sample was blood. These receptors all come from a girl aged 2 to 10 with multiple sclerosis.

The chain links TRBV6-6 to TRBJ1-2, with 7 bases that match TRBD1. The length of the CDR3 is 13 residues. With V trimmed by 7 bases and J by 9 bases, 11 bases remained unmatched. CDR1 is MNHNY, CDR2 SVGAGI, per germline (reference sequence). CDR3 sequence: CASTSVEGASYTF. As DNA, the CDR3 is TGTGCCAGCACCTCTGTCGAGGGGGCTAGCTACACCTTC.

V and J are TRBV29-1 and TRBJ2-5; the D call may be TRBD1 or TRBD2 (7 bases each). Trimming removed 7 bases from V and 5 bases from J, with 17 bases in between. The CDR3 sequence is 13 residues long. Germline V gene lookup returns CDR1 SQVTM and CDR2 ANQGSEA. CDR3 in DNA: TGCAGCGGCCAGGGGGGGGCGGGGGAGACCCAGTACTTC. It specifies CSGQGGAGETQYF.

This clonotype has just a few counts. The gene calls are TRBV5-1 and TRBJ1-1; possibly TRBD1 for D (5 bases). The CDR3 has 19 residues. The V gene's germline CDR1 is SGHRS and CDR2 YFSETQ. Trimming shortened V by 2 bases and J by 3 bases, and 26 bases separated the two germline ends. The CDR3 bases are TGCGCCAGCAGCTTTAAGGGGAGGAATGCCGAGGGCAGCGACACTGAAGCTTTCTTT. Translated: CASSFKGRNAEGSDTEAFF.

This chain joins TRBV29-1 and TRBJ2-7; D is perhaps TRBD1 (6 bases). Trimming pared 1 base from V and 4 bases from J, leaving 14 bases between. Per germline, CDR1 SQVTM and CDR2 ANQGSEA. The CDR3 runs 14 residues. The CDR3 sequence is CSVEAHRVEYEQYF. CDR3 coding DNA: TGCAGCGTTGAAGCCCACAGGGTTGAGTACGAGCAGTACTTC.

The chain links TRBV7-2 to TRBJ2-1; D remains ambiguous. Germline V gives CDR1 SGHTA, CDR2 FQGNSA. The CDR3 runs 15 residues. Between the trimmed V and J ends, which lost 1 base and 4 bases, there was a span of 11 bases. Written as DNA, the CDR3 is TGTGCCAGCAGCTTAGTAGTTCGGGCTTACAATGAGCAGTTCTTC. Protein product: CASSLVVRAYNEQFF.

The rearrangement joins TRBV7-9 to TRBJ2-3; D gene uncertain. The CDR3 has 13 amino acids. CDR1 is SEHNR and CDR2 is FQNEAQ in the germline V gene (reference sequence). Trimming removed 5 bases at V and 9 bases at J, with 15 bases between. The CDR3 is CASSPPLELTQYF. CDR3 DNA sequence: TGTGCCAGCAGCCCCCCTCTCGAGTTAACGCAGTATTTT.

The chain employs TRBV6-5 and TRBJ2-1, with D unresolved. The CDR3 covers 16 residues. Looked up from germline, CDR1 is MNHEY and CDR2 is SVGAGI. Deletions cut 0 bases from V and 5 bases from J, with 14 bases between. CDR3 nucleotide sequence: TGTGCCAGCAGTTACTCGAGGCTGCTAGGGAACAATGAGCAGTTCTTC. Amino acid sequence: CASSYSRLLGNNEQFF.

The chain employs TRBV18 and TRBJ1-1; D is undetermined. The V and J ends lost 4 bases and 0 bases respectively, with 9 bases between them. The CDR3 consists of 14 residues. CDR1 is KGHSH and CDR2 is LQKENI in the germline V gene. The CDR3 bases are TGTGCCAGCTCACGGAACAGCGTGAACACTGAAGCTTTCTTT. Translation: CASSRNSVNTEAFF.

The V and J genes are TRBV20-1 and TRBJ1-2; 7 bases agree with TRBD1. The CDR3 contains 15 residues. Germline lookup yields CDR1 DFQATT and CDR2 SNEGSKA (reference sequence). After removal of 5 bases from V and 3 bases from J, the junction contained 12 bases not matched to a gene. CDR3 amino acids: CSALNTGDGDYGYTF. The CDR3 DNA sequence: TGCAGTGCTCTAAACACAGGGGACGGAGACTATGGCTACACCTTC.

The sample holds a few counts of this clonotype. This chain joins TRBV25-1 and TRBJ2-3, with D maybe TRBD2 (5 bases). V was shortened by 8 bases and J by 12 bases, with 15 bases between the two germline ends. The CDR3 loop spans 11 amino acids. Germline CDR1 MGHDK, CDR2 SYGVNS. The CDR3 coding sequence is TGTGCCAGCGGGAACCTGGGGAGACAGTATTTT. The encoded protein is CASGNLGRQYF.

The V and J genes are TRBV6-5 and TRBJ1-2; D not certain. The CDR3 contains 12 residues. The V and J ends lost 8 bases and 4 bases respectively, with 11 bases between them. Germline-derived CDR1 and CDR2 are MNHEY and SVGAGI. The CDR3 reads CASYGEVYGYTF. The CDR3 coding sequence is TGTGCCAGCTACGGGGAGGTCTATGGCTACACCTTC.

The chain employs TRBV7-2 and TRBJ2-1; 14 nucleotides agree with TRBD2. TRBJ2-7 matches the DNA end more closely, so the J call is doubtful. Germline V gene sequence: CDR1 SGHTA, CDR2 FQGNSA. The CDR3 contains 17 residues. The CDR3, as DNA: TGTGCCAGCAGCGTCGGGACTAGCGGGAGCTTTTCTTACGAGCAGTACTTC. This sequence encodes CASSVGTSGSFSYEQYF.

The chain uses TRBV9 and TRBJ2-3; D not resolved. Germline V lookup: CDR1 SGDLS, CDR2 YYNGEE. This CDR3 region has 13 residues. V was cut by 0 bases and J by 4 bases, with 6 bases left in between. This CDR3 reads CASSVAPPDTQYF. DNA for the CDR3: TGTGCCAGCAGCGTAGCCCCCCCAGATACGCAGTATTTT.

Details on this clonotype: The junction shows a germline mismatch at one end, possibly a read error. This sequence joins TRBV12-3 or TRBV12-4 and TRBJ1-2; 9 bases match TRBD1. The CDR3 sequence is 16 residues long. The CDR3 loop is CASTHDRDREVYGDTF. As DNA, the CDR3 is TGTGCCAGCACACACGACCGGGACAGGGAGGTCTATGGCGACACCTTC.

This chain connects TRBV12-5 to TRBJ2-6; 9 bases line up with TRBD1. This CDR3 has 17 amino acids. The germline V gene has CDR1 LGHNT and CDR2 FRNRAP. The V segment lost 7 bases and the J segment 0 bases; nucleotides outside the gene matches: 7. CDR3 in DNA: TGTGCTAGTGAGGCCAGGACAGGGGACTCTGGGGCCAACGTCCTGACTTTC. Amino acid sequence: CASEARTGDSGANVLTF.

The rearrangement links TRBV4-1 to TRBJ2-3, with TRBD1 matching over 10 bases. Germline V gene data show CDR1 as MGHRA and CDR2 as YSYEKL. CDR3 length: 16 residues. V was clipped by 0 bases and J by 5 bases; unmatched bases: 5. CDR3: CASSQDDRGRGDTQYF. The CDR3 DNA reads TGCGCCAGCAGCCAAGATGACAGGGGGCGCGGAGATACGCAGTATTTT.

This clonotype has only one observation. The chain employs TRBV12-3 or TRBV12-4 and TRBJ1-2, with D uncertain. The ends were cut back, 2 bases at V and 6 bases at J, with 10 bases in the middle. CDR3 length equals 13 residues. CDR3 sequence: CASSLMRGDGYTF. CDR3 in DNA: TGTGCCAGCAGTTTAATGAGAGGCGATGGCTACACCTTC.

This clonotype occurred a few times. This chain joins TRBV30 and TRBJ1-2; no clear D. Germline CDR1 is GTSNPN and CDR2 is SVGIG (reference sequence). V was cut by 0 bases and J by 5 bases, with 13 bases left in between. This CDR3 has 14 residues. This chain's CDR3 is CAWSVLGTRYGYTF. The CDR3 nucleotides read TGTGCCTGGAGTGTACTGGGCACTCGATATGGCTACACCTTC.